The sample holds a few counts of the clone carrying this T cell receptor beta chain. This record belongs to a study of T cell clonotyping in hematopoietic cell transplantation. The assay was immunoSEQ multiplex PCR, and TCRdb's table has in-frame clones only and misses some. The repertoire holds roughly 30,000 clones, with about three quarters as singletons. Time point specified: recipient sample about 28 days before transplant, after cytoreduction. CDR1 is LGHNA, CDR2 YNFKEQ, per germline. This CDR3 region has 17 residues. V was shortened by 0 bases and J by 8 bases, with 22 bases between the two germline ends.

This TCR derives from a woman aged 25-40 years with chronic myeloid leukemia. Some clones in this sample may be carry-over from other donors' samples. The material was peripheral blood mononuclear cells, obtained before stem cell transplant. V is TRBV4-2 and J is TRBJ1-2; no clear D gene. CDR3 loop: CASSQDSGREVPGGYTF. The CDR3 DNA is TGTGCCAGCAGCCAAGATTCCGGCCGGGAAGTTCCTGGGGGCTACACCTTC.